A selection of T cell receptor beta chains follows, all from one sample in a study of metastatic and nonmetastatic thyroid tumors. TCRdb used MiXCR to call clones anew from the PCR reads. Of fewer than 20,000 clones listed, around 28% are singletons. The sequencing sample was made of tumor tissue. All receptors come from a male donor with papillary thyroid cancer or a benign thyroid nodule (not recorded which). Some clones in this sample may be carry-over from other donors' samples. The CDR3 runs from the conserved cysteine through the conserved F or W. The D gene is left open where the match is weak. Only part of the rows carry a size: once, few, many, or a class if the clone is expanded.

CDR3aa: CASSVGHGGCNSPLHF; CDR3nt: TGTGCCAGCAGTGTGGGACATGGAGGGTGTAATTCACCCCTCCACTTT; j_gene: TRBJ1-6; abundance: NA; d_gene: NA; v_gene: TRBV2
CDR3aa: CSARLWGEGRDIQYF; CDR3nt: TGCAGTGCTAGACTCTGGGGGGAGGGCCGGGACATTCAGTACTTC; j_gene: TRBJ2-4; abundance: NA; d_gene: TRBD2; v_gene: TRBV20-1
CDR3aa: CASSLGGAPYEQYF; CDR3nt: TGTGCCAGCAGCTTAGGGGGGGCGCCCTACGAGCAGTACTTC; j_gene: TRBJ2-7; abundance: many; d_gene: NA; v_gene: TRBV7-6
CDR3aa: CASSPLDRVVEQYF; CDR3nt: TGTGCCAGCAGCCCCCTGGACAGGGTGGTCGAGCAGTACTTC; j_gene: TRBJ2-7; abundance: NA; d_gene: TRBD1; v_gene: TRBV11-3
CDR3aa: CASSESSGVAKNIQYF; CDR3nt: TGTGCCAGTAGTGAGTCTAGCGGGGTAGCCAAAAACATTCAGTACTTC; j_gene: TRBJ2-4; abundance: many; d_gene: TRBD2; v_gene: TRBV19
CDR3aa: CASSVGSSTDTQYF; CDR3nt: TGTGCCAGCAGCGTCGGGAGTAGCACAGATACGCAGTATTTT; j_gene: TRBJ2-3; abundance: many; d_gene: NA; v_gene: TRBV9
CDR3aa: CASSLATSGRGETQYF; CDR3nt: TGTGCCAGCAGCTTAGCAACTAGCGGGAGGGGAGAGACCCAGTACTTC; j_gene: TRBJ2-5; abundance: many; d_gene: TRBD2; v_gene: TRBV7-8
CDR3aa: CATSESGTGNGNEQFF; CDR3nt: TGTGCCACCAGTGAGTCCGGGACAGGGAACGGCAATGAGCAGTTCTTC; j_gene: TRBJ2-1; abundance: few; d_gene: TRBD1; v_gene: TRBV24-1
CDR3aa: CASSLGTGDINEQFF; CDR3nt: TGTGCCAGCAGCTTAGGGACAGGGGATATCAATGAGCAGTTCTTC; j_gene: TRBJ2-1; abundance: NA; d_gene: TRBD1; v_gene: TRBV11-2
CDR3aa: CASSFGGRSETQYF; CDR3nt: TGTGCCAGCAGCTTCGGCGGGAGATCAGAGACCCAGTACTTC; j_gene: TRBJ2-5; abundance: many; d_gene: TRBD2; v_gene: TRBV7-8
CDR3aa: CAWSVSLAQPQHF; CDR3nt: TGTGCCTGGAGTGTAAGCTTGGCACAGCCCCAGCATTTT; j_gene: TRBJ1-5; abundance: once; d_gene: NA; v_gene: TRBV30
CDR3aa: CASSVDWGTAPLHF; CDR3nt: TGTGCCAGCAGCGTAGATTGGGGGACCGCACCCCTCCACTTT; j_gene: TRBJ1-6; abundance: many; d_gene: NA; v_gene: TRBV9
CDR3aa: CASSPTQGLAQYF; CDR3nt: TGTGCCAGCTCGCCTACGCAGGGTCTCGCGCAGTATTTT; j_gene: TRBJ2-3; abundance: NA; d_gene: NA; v_gene: TRBV18
CDR3aa: CASSHRVGNQPQHF; CDR3nt: TGTGCCAGCAGCCACAGGGTTGGCAATCAGCCCCAGCATTTT; j_gene: TRBJ1-5; abundance: many; d_gene: NA; v_gene: TRBV12-3/TRBV12-4
CDR3aa: CASGGTGLSSTDTQYF; CDR3nt: TGTGCCAGCGGGGGGACAGGACTCAGCAGCACAGATACGCAGTATTTT; j_gene: TRBJ2-3; abundance: NA; d_gene: TRBD1; v_gene: TRBV28
CDR3aa: CASRPTSGGSSYNEQFF; CDR3nt: TGTGCCAGCAGACCAACTAGCGGGGGGAGCTCCTACAATGAGCAGTTCTTC; j_gene: TRBJ2-1; abundance: medium-sized; d_gene: TRBD2; v_gene: TRBV7-9
CDR3aa: CASSLGQATYEQYF; CDR3nt: TGTGCCAGCAGCTTGGGACAGGCAACCTACGAGCAGTACTTC; j_gene: TRBJ2-7; abundance: many; d_gene: TRBD1; v_gene: TRBV11-3
CDR3aa: CASSSRGSGSVNNEQFF; CDR3nt: TGCGCCAGCAGCTCAAGGGGTAGCGGGTCGGTGAACAATGAGCAGTTCTTC; j_gene: TRBJ2-1; abundance: NA; d_gene: TRBD2; v_gene: TRBV4-3
CDR3aa: CASSLSGVAYEQYF; CDR3nt: TGTGCCAGCAGTTTATCAGGTGTGGCGTACGAGCAGTACTTC; j_gene: TRBJ2-7; abundance: NA; d_gene: NA; v_gene: TRBV27
CDR3aa: CASRTSSGRPYEQYF; CDR3nt: TGTGCCAGCAGGACCTCTAGCGGTCGACCCTACGAGCAGTACTTC; j_gene: TRBJ2-7; abundance: NA; d_gene: TRBD2; v_gene: TRBV12-3/TRBV12-4
CDR3aa: CSAPSGRLYEQYF; CDR3nt: TGCAGTGCTCCATCGGGTCGGCTCTACGAGCAGTACTTC; j_gene: TRBJ2-7; abundance: NA; d_gene: NA; v_gene: TRBV20-1
CDR3aa: CASSVDQGSPLHF; CDR3nt: TGTGCCAGCAGCGTAGACCAGGGATCACCCCTCCACTTT; j_gene: TRBJ1-6; abundance: NA; d_gene: NA; v_gene: TRBV9
CDR3aa: CASSSSTDTQYF; CDR3nt: TGTGCCAGCTCATCTAGCACAGATACGCAGTATTTT; j_gene: TRBJ2-3; abundance: many; d_gene: NA; v_gene: TRBV18
CDR3aa: CASTSRGSPLHF; CDR3nt: TGTGCCAGTACCTCTCGGGGTTCACCCCTCCACTTT; j_gene: TRBJ1-6; abundance: many; d_gene: NA; v_gene: TRBV19
CDR3aa: CASEGGLNQPQHF; CDR3nt: TGTGCCTCCGAGGGGGGACTCAATCAGCCCCAGCATTTT; j_gene: TRBJ1-5; abundance: NA; d_gene: NA; v_gene: TRBV28
CDR3aa: CASISTDSHEQYF; CDR3nt: TGTGCCAGCATTTCCACCGACAGCCACGAGCAGTACTTC; j_gene: TRBJ2-7; abundance: NA; d_gene: NA; v_gene: TRBV28
CDR3aa: CAVSSSPSYEQYF; CDR3nt: TGTGCCGTGAGCTCCAGCCCCTCCTACGAGCAGTACTTC; j_gene: TRBJ2-7; abundance: NA; d_gene: NA; v_gene: TRBV3-1
CDR3aa: CASSESTGSYNSPLHF; CDR3nt: TGCGCCAGCAGTGAGTCGACGGGATCCTATAATTCACCCCTCCACTTT; j_gene: TRBJ1-6; abundance: medium-sized; d_gene: NA; v_gene: TRBV10-2
CDR3aa: CASSLGGGSYEQYF; CDR3nt: TGTGCCAGCAGTTTAGGGGGCGGGTCCTACGAGCAGTACTTC; j_gene: TRBJ2-7; abundance: NA; d_gene: NA; v_gene: TRBV28
CDR3aa: CASSPIAGSAYNEQFF; CDR3nt: TGCGCCAGCAGCCCCATCGCCGGTTCGGCATACAATGAGCAGTTCTTC; j_gene: TRBJ2-1; abundance: NA; d_gene: NA; v_gene: TRBV5-1
CDR3aa: CASSLGHPQYDYEQYF; CDR3nt: TGTGCCAGCAGCTTAGGCCACCCCCAATACGACTACGAGCAGTACTTC; j_gene: TRBJ2-7; abundance: medium-sized; d_gene: NA; v_gene: TRBV11-3
CDR3aa: CASSLRTDNQPQHF; CDR3nt: TGTGCCAGCTCACTAAGGACAGACAATCAGCCCCAGCATTTT; j_gene: TRBJ1-5; abundance: NA; d_gene: NA; v_gene: TRBV18
CDR3aa: CASSFTLKDTQYF; CDR3nt: TGTGCCAGCAGTTTTACGTTAAAAGATACGCAGTATTTT; j_gene: TRBJ2-3; abundance: few; d_gene: NA; v_gene: TRBV27
CDR3aa: CASSLVWTEAFF; CDR3nt: TGTGCCAGCAGCTTAGTGTGGACTGAAGCTTTCTTT; j_gene: TRBJ1-1; abundance: few; d_gene: NA; v_gene: TRBV7-9
CDR3aa: CASSGSTSGSYEQYF; CDR3nt: TGTGCCAGCAGCGGAAGCACTAGCGGGAGCTACGAGCAGTACTTC; j_gene: TRBJ2-7; abundance: NA; d_gene: TRBD2; v_gene: TRBV9
CDR3aa: CSVLSYNEQFF; CDR3nt: TGCAGCGTGCTATCCTACAATGAGCAGTTCTTC; j_gene: TRBJ2-1; abundance: few; d_gene: NA; v_gene: TRBV29-1
CDR3aa: CASSYVPKWTSASSYEQYF; CDR3nt: TGTGCCAGCAGTTACGTACCCAAATGGACTAGCGCGAGCTCCTACGAGCAGTACTTC; j_gene: TRBJ2-7; abundance: NA; d_gene: TRBD2; v_gene: TRBV6-2/TRBV6-3
CDR3aa: CASSDFEGWTSYEQYF; CDR3nt: TGTGCCAGCAGTGATTTTGAGGGGTGGACCTCCTACGAGCAGTACTTC; j_gene: TRBJ2-7; abundance: medium-sized; d_gene: NA; v_gene: TRBV6-1
CDR3aa: CASTITGRGNQPQHF; CDR3nt: TGTGCCAGTACCATCACAGGCAGGGGCAATCAGCCCCAGCATTTT; j_gene: TRBJ1-5; abundance: medium-sized; d_gene: NA; v_gene: TRBV19
CDR3aa: CASSPRWGVQYNELLF; CDR3nt: TGTGCCAGCAGTCCAAGGTGGGGGGTCCAATACAATGAGCTGTTATTC; j_gene: TRBJ2-1; abundance: NA; d_gene: NA; v_gene: TRBV5-8
CDR3aa: CSASILEGDGETQYF; CDR3nt: TGCAGTGCTTCCATACTAGAGGGAGACGGGGAGACCCAGTACTTC; j_gene: TRBJ2-5; abundance: NA; d_gene: NA; v_gene: TRBV20-1
CDR3aa: CASSVNSPTGELFF; CDR3nt: TGTGCCAGCAGCGTAAATTCCCCTACCGGGGAGCTGTTTTTT; j_gene: TRBJ2-2; abundance: medium-sized; d_gene: NA; v_gene: TRBV9
CDR3aa: CASSGAGTGVTEAFF; CDR3nt: TGTGCCAGCAGCGGCGCCGGGACAGGGGTTACTGAAGCTTTCTTT; j_gene: TRBJ1-1; abundance: NA; d_gene: TRBD1; v_gene: TRBV9
CDR3aa: CASSQEQLSSYNEQFF; CDR3nt: TGCGCCAGCAGCCAAGAACAGTTAAGCTCCTACAATGAGCAGTTCTTC; j_gene: TRBJ2-1; abundance: NA; d_gene: NA; v_gene: TRBV4-1
CDR3aa: CASSFQAAWWYGYTIYF; CDR3nt: TGTGCCAGCAGCTTCCAGGCGGCCTGGTGGTATGGATACACCATATATTTT; j_gene: TRBJ1-3; abundance: NA; d_gene: NA; v_gene: TRBV7-8
CDR3aa: CASSAVQSGGYTF; CDR3nt: TGTGCCAGCAGTGCGGTACAGTCTGGGGGCTACACCTTC; j_gene: TRBJ1-2; abundance: few; d_gene: NA; v_gene: TRBV2
CDR3aa: CASSGGRGSEQYF; CDR3nt: TGTGCCAGCAGCGGCGGGAGGGGTTCCGAGCAGTACTTC; j_gene: TRBJ2-7; abundance: few; d_gene: TRBD2; v_gene: TRBV10-3
CDR3aa: CASSYSQPGFYGYTF; CDR3nt: TGTGCCAGCAGTTACTCGCAGCCGGGGTTTTATGGCTACACCTTC; j_gene: TRBJ1-2; abundance: few; d_gene: NA; v_gene: TRBV6-2/TRBV6-3
CDR3aa: CSARGLPGLAGGPQETQYF; CDR3nt: TGCAGTGCTAGGGGCCTACCGGGACTAGCGGGAGGGCCCCAAGAGACCCAGTACTTC; j_gene: TRBJ2-5; abundance: many; d_gene: TRBD2; v_gene: TRBV20-1
CDR3aa: CASSLGAGLTTNIQYF; CDR3nt: TGTGCCAGCAGCTTAGGGGCGGGATTGACCACAAACATTCAGTACTTC; j_gene: TRBJ2-4; abundance: few; d_gene: NA; v_gene: TRBV7-9
CDR3aa: CASSPVGTSGYEQYF; CDR3nt: TGTGCCAGCAGCCCGGTAGGGACTAGCGGCTACGAGCAGTACTTC; j_gene: TRBJ2-7; abundance: NA; d_gene: TRBD2; v_gene: TRBV7-9
CDR3aa: CASSSWDRGRYTF; CDR3nt: TGTGCCAGCAGCTCATGGGACAGGGGCCGCTACACCTTC; j_gene: TRBJ1-2; abundance: NA; d_gene: TRBD1; v_gene: TRBV11-3